Sequencing of this T cell receptor beta chain was carried out in a study of graft-versus-host responses after intestinal transplantation. The overall study: The whole recipient group had anti-thymocyte globulin induction followed by tacrolimus and steroids for around 3 years.

Germline CDR1 LGHNA, CDR2 YSLEER. The CDR3 runs 18 residues. After removal of 2 bases from V and 5 bases from J, the junction contained 12 bases not matched to a gene. Sequencing was performed with immunoSEQ multiplex PCR; in TCRdb, only in-frame clones are kept and a portion is missing. The sample records about 59,000 clones, 90% to 95% being singletons. Study results and caveats: Declining HvG levels early post-transplant were linked to peak circulating GvH clone levels. In recipient marrow, GvH clones were found, and some appeared first in ileum or blood.

With respect to this clone: The target antigen is unknown.

This TCR derives from a human donor who was the organ donor for an intestinal transplant. This specimen was unstimulated CD4+ T cells sorted from spleen or lymph node cells, taken before transplant. The V call is TRBV4-3, the J call TRBJ1-4, with 9 positions matching TRBD1. The CDR3 protein is CASSQIRKLGTGNEKLFF. The CDR3 nucleotides are TGCGCCAGCAGCCAAATAAGGAAGCTGGGGACAGGGAATGAAAAACTGTTTTTT.